A selection of T cell receptor beta chains follows, all from one sample in a study of T cell responses to AZD1222 COVID-19 vaccine. Clones were read by immunoSEQ multiplex PCR, and TCRdb kept only the in-frame ones, dropping some. The data contain fewer than 150,000 clones, 88% of them seen just once; the ten biggest clones take up approximately 3.5%. The source was peripheral blood, collected 28 days after the second AZD1222 dose. The receptors were sampled from an adult who received the AZD1222 COVID-19 vaccine. Both conserved end residues are part of each CDR3. Each record gives: D gene, clone size, V gene, J gene, CDR3 protein, CDR3 DNA. A D gene is named only where the DNA matches it firmly. Expanded clones are given a class, and other clones once, few, many or no size at all.

>.|.|TRBV24-1|TRBJ2-7
CATSETPGLGHF
TGTGCCACCAGTGAAACACCGGGACTCGGGCACTTC
>TRBD1|.|TRBV7-9|TRBJ1-2
CASSLTPSTQGASYGYTF
TGTGCCAGCAGCTTAACCCCATCCACACAGGGGGCCTCTTATGGCTACACCTTC
>.|.|TRBV25-1|TRBJ2-5
CASSVPGPLHQETQYF
TGTGCCAGCAGTGTACCCGGACCCCTCCACCAAGAGACCCAGTACTTC
>.|.|TRBV7-8|TRBJ2-1
CASTHDRPNEQFF
TGTGCCAGCACTCACGACCGTCCCAATGAGCAGTTCTTC
>.|few|TRBV4-1|TRBJ1-2
CASSQERQLRGYTF
TGCGCCAGCAGCCAAGAAAGACAGCTACGTGGCTACACCTTC
>.|.|TRBV7-8|TRBJ1-5
CASSLSWDTNQPQHF
TGTGCCAGCAGCTTATCGTGGGACACAAATCAGCCCCAGCATTTT
>TRBD1|.|TRBV11-2|TRBJ1-3
CASSSGTVSGNTIYF
TGTGCCAGCAGCTCCGGGACAGTCTCTGGAAACACCATATATTTT
>.|.|TRBV11-2|TRBJ1-6
CASSSQGPDNSPLHF
TGTGCCAGCAGCTCGCAGGGTCCCGATAATTCACCCCTCCACTTT
>.|once|TRBV28|TRBJ1-2
CASDSGMSYGYTF
TGTGCCAGCGACTCGGGGATGAGCTATGGCTACACCTTC
>TRBD1|few|TRBV5-1|TRBJ1-4
CASSTTGNEKLFF
TGCGCCAGCAGCACGACAGGGAATGAAAAACTGTTTTTT
>.|.|TRBV3-1/TRBV3-2|TRBJ1-3
CASSQVTSAGNTIYF
TGTGCCAGCAGCCAAGTTACAAGCGCTGGAAACACCATATATTTT
>.|.|TRBV7-9|TRBJ1-5
CASSPTGGVDQPQHF
TGTGCCAGCAGCCCCACCGGAGGGGTGGATCAGCCCCAGCATTTT
>.|.|TRBV30|TRBJ2-2
CACLKGGSGELFF
TGTGCCTGCCTGAAGGGGGGGAGCGGGGAGCTGTTTTTT
>TRBD2|.|TRBV7-6|TRBJ2-1
CASSLFGTSGRNEQFF
TGTGCCAGCAGCTTGTTCGGGACTAGCGGGAGGAATGAGCAGTTCTTC
>TRBD1|.|TRBV29-1|TRBJ1-3
CSVGQGVPSGNTIYF
TGCAGCGTCGGACAGGGGGTTCCCTCTGGAAACACCATATATTTT
>.|.|TRBV7-8|TRBJ2-7
CASSSPPRELSHEQYF
TGTGCCAGCAGCTCCCCCCCCCGGGAGCTTTCCCACGAGCAGTACTTC
>.|.|TRBV5-1|TRBJ1-1
CASSVGFVPPYRGMNTEAFF
TGCGCCAGCAGTGTGGGTTTTGTCCCCCCATACCGGGGAATGAACACTGAAGCTTTCTTT
>.|.|TRBV6-2/TRBV6-3|TRBJ2-6
CASSLGSGANVLTF
TGTGCCAGCAGTTTGGGCTCTGGGGCCAACGTCCTGACTTTC
>TRBD1|.|TRBV7-2|TRBJ1-3
CASSQQGAVGNTIYF
TGTGCCAGCAGCCAGCAGGGGGCGGTTGGAAACACCATATATTTT
>.|.|TRBV19|TRBJ1-1
CASSIIPNTEAFF
TGTGCCAGTAGTATCATCCCCAACACTGAAGCTTTCTTT
>.|.|TRBV7-2|TRBJ1-1
CASSPTIRGGKLFF
TGTGCCAGCAGTCCTACGATACGGGGCGGGAAGCTTTTCTTT
>TRBD1|.|TRBV10-3|TRBJ2-1
CAISAGQGNGNEQFF
TGTGCCATCAGTGCCGGACAGGGGAACGGCAATGAGCAGTTCTTC
>.|once|TRBV5-1|TRBJ2-3
CASSLTPGAPTQYF
TGCGCCAGCAGCTTAACCCCCGGGGCCCCTACGCAGTATTTT
>.|.|TRBV11-2|TRBJ1-1
CASSLVTEVTPKPFF
TGTGCCAGCAGCTTAGTAACGGAGGTAACGCCGAAGCCTTTCTTT
>.|.|TRBV30|TRBJ2-7
CAWSPLAPGEQYF
TGTGCCTGGAGCCCCCTGGCCCCTGGGGAGCAGTACTTC
>.|.|TRBV6-5|TRBJ1-4
CASRHGSTNEKLFF
TGTGCCAGCAGACACGGCTCAACTAATGAAAAACTGTTTTTT